This TCR beta chain was identified in a study of blood T cell repertoires in COVID-19. Overall study context: Sites across the United States, Italy and Spain contributed samples from acute and convalescent COVID-19. PBMCs, B-cell-depleted T cells, or T cells were the source of the cDNA or gDNA that made up the material.

Original analysis: Reference gene primer amplification gave nucleated cell count estimates. The assay was immunoSEQ multiplex PCR, and TCRdb's table has in-frame clones only and misses some. That table supplies the V and J calls and clone size; D and trimming were determined from the DNA. The sample consists of roughly 500,000 clones, over 75% of them appearing once. The TCR originated in a human donor in a cohort sampled during active COVID-19. The sample taken for sequencing was peripheral blood.

The CDR3 DNA reads TGTGCCAGCACCATTTGGGGGCAAAAGACTGAAGCTTTCTTT. Residues: CASTIWGQKTEAFF. The V and J genes are TRBV5-6 and TRBJ1-1; the D gene is possibly TRBD1 (6 bases). The CDR3 sequence is 14 residues long. Germline V gene sequence: CDR1 SGHDT, CDR2 YYEEEE. The V gene lost 6 bases and the J gene lost 5 bases, with 17 bases spanning the gap.